This TCR beta chain was found in a study of PD-1 blockade in classical Hodgkin lymphoma. Assay: immunoSEQ multiplex PCR; the TCRdb copy retains only in-frame clones and omits some. The sample lists 32,000 or so clones, about 85% occurring once. Time point here: cycle 4 day 1 (C4D1), after about 6 weeks of nivolumab. Every one of the patients relapsed after autologous stem cell transplantation (brentuximab vedotin exposure was variable). It was by magnetic negative selection that CD4+ T cells were purified from thawed PBMCs. This sequence was found in a human donor with classical Hodgkin lymphoma. The source was CD4+ T cells from blood, collected before the fourth cycle of nivolumab.

The CDR3 nucleotides are TGCGCCAGCAGCCACGGCTTCTTAGAAGAGACCCAGTACTTC. Translating it yields CASSHGFLEETQYF. The genes are TRBV4-1 and TRBJ2-5; D unresolved. The V and J ends lost 3 bases and 3 bases respectively, with 11 bases between them. The CDR3 is made up of 14 amino acids. Germline V lookup: CDR1 MGHRA, CDR2 YSYEKL.